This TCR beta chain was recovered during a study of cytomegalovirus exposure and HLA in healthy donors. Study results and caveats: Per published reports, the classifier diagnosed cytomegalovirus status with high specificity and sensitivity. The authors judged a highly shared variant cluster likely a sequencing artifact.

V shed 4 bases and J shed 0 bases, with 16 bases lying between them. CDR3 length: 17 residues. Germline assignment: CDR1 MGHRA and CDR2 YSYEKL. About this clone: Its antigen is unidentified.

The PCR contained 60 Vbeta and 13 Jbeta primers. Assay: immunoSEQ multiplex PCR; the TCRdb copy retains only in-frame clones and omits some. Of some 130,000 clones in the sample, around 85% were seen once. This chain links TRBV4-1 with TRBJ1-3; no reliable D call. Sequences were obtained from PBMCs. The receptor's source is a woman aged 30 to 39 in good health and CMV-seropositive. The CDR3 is CASSRPNAVFSGNTIYF. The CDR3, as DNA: TGCGCCAGCAGCCGCCCGAACGCGGTATTCTCTGGAAACACCATATATTTT.